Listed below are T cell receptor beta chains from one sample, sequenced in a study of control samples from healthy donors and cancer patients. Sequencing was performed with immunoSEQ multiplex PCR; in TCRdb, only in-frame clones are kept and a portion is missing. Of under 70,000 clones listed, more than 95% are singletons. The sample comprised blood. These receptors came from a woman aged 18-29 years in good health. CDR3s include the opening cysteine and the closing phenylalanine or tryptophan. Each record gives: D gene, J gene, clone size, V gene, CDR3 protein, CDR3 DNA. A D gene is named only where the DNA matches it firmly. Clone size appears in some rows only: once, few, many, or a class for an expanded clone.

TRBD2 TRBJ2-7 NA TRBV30 CAWSPGGKRYEQYF TGTGCCTGGAGTCCCGGGGGGAAACGCTACGAGCAGTACTTC
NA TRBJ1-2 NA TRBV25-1 CASSEPGTAAIGYTF TGTGCCAGCAGTGAACCCGGGACGGCAGCGATTGGCTACACCTTC
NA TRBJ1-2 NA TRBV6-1 CASSEGPEWGGYTF TGTGCCAGCAGTGAAGGTCCCGAATGGGGAGGCTACACCTTC
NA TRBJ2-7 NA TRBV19 CASSMGLSGTDYEQYF TGTGCCAGTAGTATGGGGTTGTCGGGGACCGACTACGAGCAGTACTTC
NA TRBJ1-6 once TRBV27 CASSFQGNSPLHF TGTGCCAGCAGTTTCCAGGGTAATTCACCCCTCCACTTT
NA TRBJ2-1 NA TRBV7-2 CASSLAQSSYNEQFF TGTGCCAGCAGCTTAGCGCAGAGCTCCTACAATGAGCAGTTCTTC
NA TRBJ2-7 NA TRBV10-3 CAISVGGEQYF TGTGCCATCAGTGTAGGGGGTGAGCAGTACTTC
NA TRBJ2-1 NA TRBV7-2 CASSRRGVYNEQFF TGTGCCAGCAGCCGCCGGGGTGTTTACAATGAGCAGTTCTTC
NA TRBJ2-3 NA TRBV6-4 CASSDSTMGTQYF TGTGCCAGCAGTGACTCGACTATGGGTACGCAGTATTTT
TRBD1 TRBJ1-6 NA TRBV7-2 CASSKTTGYNSPLHF TGTGCCAGCAGCAAAACGACAGGGTATAATTCACCCCTCCACTTT
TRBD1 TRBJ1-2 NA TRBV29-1 CSVGLRQGAGGYTF TGCAGCGTTGGGTTGCGACAGGGGGCAGGGGGCTACACCTTC
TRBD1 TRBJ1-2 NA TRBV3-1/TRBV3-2 CASSQQGAYGYTF TGTGCCAGCAGCCAACAGGGGGCTTATGGCTACACCTTC
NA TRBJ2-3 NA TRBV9 CASSVGLPRFTDTQYF TGTGCCAGCAGCGTCGGACTACCACGATTCACAGATACGCAGTATTTT
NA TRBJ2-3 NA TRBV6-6 CASSYVGRRSTDTQYF TGTGCCAGCAGTTACGTGGGTAGACGGAGCACAGATACGCAGTATTTT
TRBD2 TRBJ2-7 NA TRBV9 CASSAGTSGGLNPYEQYF TGTGCCAGCAGCGCGGGGACTAGCGGGGGCCTGAACCCCTACGAGCAGTACTTC
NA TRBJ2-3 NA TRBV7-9 CASSYAQTGTDTQYF TGTGCCAGCAGCTATGCCCAGACGGGCACAGATACGCAGTATTTT
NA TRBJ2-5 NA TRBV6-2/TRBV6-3 CASSYYPATQETQYF TGTGCCAGCAGTTACTACCCTGCGACACAAGAGACCCAGTACTTC
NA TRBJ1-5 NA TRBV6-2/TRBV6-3 CASSYPQGSGQPQHF TGTGCCAGCAGTTACCCCCAGGGCAGTGGGCAGCCCCAGCATTTT
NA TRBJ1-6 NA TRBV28 CASSFLLRSPLHF TGTGCCAGCAGTTTTCTTCTCCGATCACCCCTCCACTTT
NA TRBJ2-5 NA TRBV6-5 CASRQYSVLETQYF TGTGCCAGCAGGCAATATAGCGTTTTAGAGACCCAGTACTTC
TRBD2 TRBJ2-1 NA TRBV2 CASGLADPWNEQFF TGTGCCAGCGGGCTAGCGGACCCCTGGAATGAGCAGTTCTTC
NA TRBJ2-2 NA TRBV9 CASSAPGDREDGELFF TGTGCCAGCAGCGCACCCGGCGACAGGGAGGACGGGGAGCTGTTTTTT
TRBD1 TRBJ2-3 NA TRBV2 CASTDRVSTDTQYF TGTGCCAGCACGGACAGGGTCAGCACAGATACGCAGTATTTT
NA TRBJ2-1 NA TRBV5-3 CARSLLALHNEQFF TGTGCCAGAAGCTTGCTAGCCTTACACAATGAGCAGTTCTTC
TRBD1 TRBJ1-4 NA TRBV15 CATSRVGQGAAVNEKLFF TGTGCCACCAGCAGAGTTGGACAGGGGGCCGCCGTTAATGAAAAACTGTTTTTT
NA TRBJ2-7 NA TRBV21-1 CASRGRDYEQYF TGTGCCAGCAGGGGACGGGACTACGAGCAGTACTTC
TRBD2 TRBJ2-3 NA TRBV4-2 CASSQERGGGPDTQYF TGTGCCAGCAGCCAAGAACGCGGCGGGGGGCCCGATACGCAGTATTTT
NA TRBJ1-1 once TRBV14 CASSQEGSTEAFF TGTGCCAGCAGCCAAGAAGGGAGCACTGAAGCTTTCTTT